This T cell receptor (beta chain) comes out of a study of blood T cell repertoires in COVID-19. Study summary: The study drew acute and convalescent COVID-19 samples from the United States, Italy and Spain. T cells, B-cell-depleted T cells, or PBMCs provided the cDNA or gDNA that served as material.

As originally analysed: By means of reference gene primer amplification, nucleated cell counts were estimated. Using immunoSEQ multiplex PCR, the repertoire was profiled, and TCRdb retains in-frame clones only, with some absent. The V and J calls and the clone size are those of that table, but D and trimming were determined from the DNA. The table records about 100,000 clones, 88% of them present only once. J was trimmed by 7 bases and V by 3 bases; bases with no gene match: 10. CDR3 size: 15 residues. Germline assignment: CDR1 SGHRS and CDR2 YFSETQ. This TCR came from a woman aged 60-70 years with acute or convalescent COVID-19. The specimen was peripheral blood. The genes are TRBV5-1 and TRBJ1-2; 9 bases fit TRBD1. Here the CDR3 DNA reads TGCGCCAGCAGCTCCTCGACAGGGGGGAAAAGTGGCTACACCTTC. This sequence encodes CASSSSTGGKSGYTF.